The next 7 T cell receptor beta chains were all read from a single sample in a study of graft-versus-host responses after intestinal transplantation. Their recognized antigens are unknown. Sequencing was performed with immunoSEQ multiplex PCR; in TCRdb, only in-frame clones are kept and a portion is missing. This sample has tens of thousands of clones, with 85% to 95% found just once. The sequencing here drew on unstimulated CD4+ T cells sorted from spleen or lymph node cells, taken before transplant. The receptors shown here come from a human donor who was the organ donor for an intestinal transplant.

V is TRBV5-5 and J is TRBJ2-5; D is perhaps TRBD1 or TRBD2 (5 bases each). CDR3 length equals 16 residues. Per germline, CDR1 SGHKS and CDR2 YYEKEE (reference sequence). V lost 4 bases, J lost 5 bases, and 21 bases lay in between. The CDR3 DNA is TGTGCCAGCAGCCGCCGTGGTTCCAGGGAGTTCGAGACCCAGTACTTC. Its protein product is CASSRRGSREFETQYF.

This clone was seen only a few times. J is TRBJ1-4 and V is TRBV7-9, with D tentatively TRBD1 (5 bases). Trimming shortened V by 2 bases and J by 5 bases, and 15 bases separated the two germline ends. Per the germline V gene, CDR1 is SEHNR and CDR2 is FQNEAQ (reference sequence). The CDR3 loop spans 16 amino acids. The CDR3 region is CASSLSVGPLNEKLFF. The CDR3, as DNA: TGTGCCAGCAGCTTATCGGTGGGGCCGCTCAATGAAAAACTGTTTTTT.

This chain connects TRBV6-6 to TRBJ1-2; 10 nucleotides line up with TRBD1. J lost 6 bases, V lost 2 bases, and 6 bases had no gene match. This CDR3 has 15 residues. Germline values: CDR1 MNHNY, CDR2 SVGAGI (reference sequence). The CDR3 nucleotides are TGTGCCAGCAGTTACCCTGGGACAGGGGAAAATGGCTACACCTTC. Translated: CASSYPGTGENGYTF.

V gene TRBV27 combines with J gene TRBJ2-7, with D unresolved. Germline V gives CDR1 MNHEY, CDR2 SMNVEV (reference sequence). This CDR3 has 14 residues. The ends were cut back, 2 bases at V and 6 bases at J, with 14 bases in the middle. CDR3 residues: CASSLGPLVLEQYF. The CDR3 DNA follows: TGTGCCAGCAGTTTAGGCCCCCTGGTTCTCGAGCAGTACTTC.

V is TRBV7-2 and J is TRBJ1-2, with D maybe TRBD1 (5 bases). V was shortened by 5 bases and J by 1 base, with 23 bases between the two germline ends. Looked up from germline, CDR1 is SGHTA and CDR2 is FQGNSA. CDR3 size: 18 residues. The DNA for the CDR3 is TGTGCCAGCAGCCGAAGATCCGGGACCGTAACTAATAACTATGGCTACACCTTC. Translated: CASSRRSGTVTNNYGYTF.

The chain is built from TRBV27 and TRBJ2-7; the D gene could be TRBD1 or TRBD2 (5 bases each). The V end lost 9 bases, the J end lost 0 bases, and 12 bases lay between the germline ends. Germline lookup yields CDR1 MNHEY and CDR2 SMNVEV (reference sequence). CDR3 size: 13 residues. As DNA, the CDR3 is TGTGCCAGAGGGACCCCCCTCTCCTACGAGCAGTACTTC. As protein: CARGTPLSYEQYF.

The V gene is TRBV6-1, the J gene TRBJ2-7, with a weak D call TRBD2 (5 bases). The CDR3 is 13 residues long. Germline V gene sequence: CDR1 MNHNS, CDR2 SASEGT. V was pared by 2 bases and J by 2 bases, with 7 bases between. The CDR3 loop reads CASSEQEAYEQYF. DNA for the CDR3: TGTGCCAGCAGTGAACAGGAGGCCTACGAGCAGTACTTC.